This entry lists 28 T cell receptor beta chains sequenced from one sample in a study of blood T cell repertoires in COVID-19. Libraries were prepared by immunoSEQ multiplex PCR; TCRdb keeps only in-frame clonotypes and omits some of them. The table lists 250,000 to 350,000 clones, 84% of them singletons, with about 1.6% in the top ten. Sequenced: peripheral blood. All receptors come from a human donor with COVID-19, enrolled during active disease. The donor label of this sample is uncertain.

J is TRBJ1-4 and V is TRBV6-5, with D maybe TRBD1 (5 bases). The V end was cut by 7 bases, the J end by 0 bases, with 6 bases between. Germline V gene lookup returns CDR1 MNHEY and CDR2 SVGAGI. The CDR3 contains 13 residues. CDR3 bases: TGTGCCAGCACGACAGCAACTAATGAAAAACTGTTTTTT. It encodes CASTTATNEKLFF.

The genes are TRBV30 and TRBJ1-2, with a possible D match to TRBD1 (6 bases). The CDR3 is 13 amino acids. V lost 5 bases and J 5 bases, leaving 15 bases between the germline ends. The V gene's germline CDR1 is GTSNPN and CDR2 SVGIG (reference sequence). The CDR3 DNA is TGTGCCTGGTCAGGGCTCAGGGGTTATGGCTACACCTTC. It encodes CAWSGLRGYGYTF.

This clone was found a few times. V and J are TRBV4-3 and TRBJ2-2; 9 nucleotides align to TRBD1. The V and J ends lost 4 bases and 4 bases, in that order; junction bases with no gene match: 10. Germline-derived CDR1 and CDR2 are LGHNA and YSLEER. There are 17 residues in the CDR3. CDR3 region: CASSRRGDRDGTGELFF. The CDR3 coding sequence is TGCGCCAGCAGCCGCAGAGGGGACAGGGACGGCACCGGGGAGCTGTTTTTT.

The chain is built from TRBV9 and TRBJ1-6; 11 bases agree with TRBD1. V dropped 1 base and J dropped 13; count of bases not matched to a gene: 7. Germline lookup yields CDR1 SGDLS and CDR2 YYNGEE. The CDR3 contains 15 residues. The CDR3 loop is CASSVQGQGGTPLHF. CDR3 DNA sequence: TGTGCCAGCAGCGTACAGGGACAGGGGGGGACCCCCCTCCACTTT.

J is TRBJ2-2 and V is TRBV2; D gene ambiguous. The CDR3 extends over 14 amino acids. V shed 10 bases and J shed 0 bases, with 12 bases lying between them. In germline, CDR1 is SNHLY, CDR2 FYNNEI. CDR3 sequence reads: CATNLYANTGELFF. In DNA form, the CDR3 reads TGTGCCACCAATCTATACGCGAACACCGGGGAGCTGTTTTTT.

The chain is built from TRBV28 and TRBJ2-3; TRBD1 aligns across 8 bases. V was clipped by 4 bases and J by 6 bases; unmatched bases: 9. The CDR3 sequence is 15 residues long. CDR1 is MDHEN and CDR2 is SYDVKM in the germline V gene. CDR3 nucleotides: TGTGCCAGCAGTTCGAGGACAGGGAAGTGGGATACGCAGTATTTT. Translating gives CASSSRTGKWDTQYF. Complete variable domain (other parts from reference TRBV28 and TRBJ2-3): DVKVTQSSRYLVKRTGEKVFLECVQDMDHENMFWYRQDPGLGLRLIYFSYDVKMKEKGDIPEGYSVSREKKERFSLILESASTNQTSMYLCASSSRTGKWDTQYFGPGTRLTVL.

The chain is built from TRBV11-2 and TRBJ2-1; 7 nucleotides align to TRBD2. The CDR3 totals 19 residues. CDR1 and CDR2 from the germline V gene are SGHAT and FQNNGV. After removal of 0 bases from V and 0 bases from J, the junction contained 11 bases not matched to a gene. DNA of the CDR3: TGTGCCAGCAGCTTAGAGGCGGGAGCCCCTGTGGGCTCCTACAATGAGCAGTTCTTC. It specifies CASSLEAGAPVGSYNEQFF.

The chain has TRBV29-1 and TRBJ1-2, with 7 bases aligning to TRBD1. Looked up from germline, CDR1 is SQVTM and CDR2 is ANQGSEA. The CDR3 runs to 13 residues. Trimming cost V 0 bases and J 4 bases; bases outside gene matches: 2. Here the CDR3 reads CSVEEDRTYGYTF. CDR3 nucleotides: TGCAGCGTTGAAGAGGACAGGACCTATGGCTACACCTTC.

There are a few counts of this clone. The chain carries TRBV30 and TRBJ1-5; 8 bases match TRBD1. Germline CDR1 reads GTSNPN; CDR2 reads SVGIG (reference sequence). This CDR3 is built from 15 residues. V lost 2 bases, J lost 1 base, and 4 bases stayed unmatched. CDR3: CAWSKTGDSNQPQHF. CDR3 nucleotides: TGTGCCTGGAGTAAGACAGGGGACAGCAATCAGCCCCAGCATTTT.

The rearrangement uses TRBV7-9 and TRBJ2-1; D call uncertain. Deletions cut 7 bases from V and 0 bases from J, with 10 bases between. CDR1 is SEHNR and CDR2 is FQNEAQ in the germline V gene (reference sequence). The CDR3 has 14 amino acids. The CDR3 here is CASISMSSYNEQFF. The CDR3 DNA reads TGTGCCAGCATTTCGATGAGCTCCTACAATGAGCAGTTCTTC.

The J gene is TRBJ1-6, the V gene TRBV3-1 (or the pseudogene TRBV3-2); D may be TRBD1 (6 bases). The V end was cut by 6 bases, the J end by 7 bases, with 13 bases between. The CDR3 runs 14 residues. Germline V gene sequence: CDR1 LGHDT, CDR2 YNNKEL (reference sequence). CDR3 protein: CASRIGQTNSPLHF. In DNA form, the CDR3 reads TGTGCCAGCAGGATTGGACAGACCAATTCACCCCTCCACTTT.

This clone was seen ten or more times. The chain is built from TRBV12-3 or TRBV12-4 and TRBJ2-5, with D perhaps TRBD1 (6 bases). Trimming took 1 base from V and 3 from J, leaving 6 bases between them. This CDR3 comprises 13 residues. CDR3 sequence: CASSLDREETQYF. The CDR3 coding sequence is TGTGCCAGCAGTTTAGACAGGGAAGAGACCCAGTACTTC.

The V and J genes are TRBV3-1 (or the pseudogene TRBV3-2) and TRBJ1-5; the D gene is possibly TRBD1 (6 bases). Trimming took off 0 bases at V and 6 bases at J, with 9 bases between the two ends. CDR1 LGHDT and CDR2 YNNKEL come from the germline V gene (reference sequence). This CDR3 is 14 amino acids long. The CDR3 nucleotides are TGTGCCAGCAGCCAAGACCAGGGGACTCAGCCCCAGCATTTT. It yields the protein CASSQDQGTQPQHF.

The chain has TRBV6-5 and TRBJ1-6, with D maybe TRBD1 (6 bases). V lost 7 bases and J 8 bases, leaving 12 bases between the germline ends. The CDR3 is 13 amino acids. Germline V gene data show CDR1 as MNHEY and CDR2 as SVGAGI. CDR3 sequence: CASTRGIDSPLHF. For the CDR3, the DNA is TGTGCCAGCACCAGGGGTATCGATTCACCCCTCCACTTT.

This rearrangement joins TRBV14 to TRBJ1-3; TRBD1 is a possible D gene (6 bases). Trimming shortened V by 1 base and J by 0 bases, and 13 bases separated the two germline ends. The CDR3 is made up of 17 amino acids. The germline CDR1 and CDR2 sequences are SGHDN and FVKESK. This chain's CDR3 is CASSQVGHLYSGNTIYF. CDR3 sequence (DNA): TGTGCCAGCAGCCAAGTGGGACATCTATACTCTGGAAACACCATATATTTT.

This rearrangement joins TRBV5-1 to TRBJ1-4, with D perhaps TRBD1 (6 bases). Germline CDR1 and CDR2: SGHRS and YFSETQ. The CDR3 totals 14 residues. Between the trimmed V and J ends, which lost 0 bases and 8 bases, there was a span of 11 bases. This chain's CDR3 is CASSLAGVEEKLFF. DNA of the CDR3: TGCGCCAGCAGCTTGGCAGGGGTAGAGGAAAAACTGTTTTTT. Full variable domain (missing parts from reference TRBV5-1 and TRBJ1-4): KAGVTQTPRYLIKTRGQQVTLSCSPISGHRSVSWYQQTPGQGLQFLFEYFSETQRNKGNFPGRFSGRQFSNSRSEMNVSTLELGDSALYLCASSLAGVEEKLFFGSGTQLSVL.

This chain joins TRBV29-1 and TRBJ1-2; D remains ambiguous. Trimming took 7 bases from V and 1 from J, leaving 16 bases between them. This CDR3 is built from 14 residues. Per the germline V gene, CDR1 is SQVTM and CDR2 is ANQGSEA. As DNA, the CDR3 is TGCAGCGGTGCAGGAGGGAGGGATAACTATGGCTACACCTTC. Encoded protein: CSGAGGRDNYGYTF.

This chain links TRBV18 with TRBJ2-1, with TRBD2 matching 8 bases. The CDR3 runs to 17 residues. Per germline, CDR1 KGHSH and CDR2 LQKENI. Trimming took 4 bases from V and 1 from J; bases not matched to a gene: 9. The DNA of the CDR3 is TGTGCCAGCTCACGGGTTCGGGGGGGCGCTTCCTACAATGAGCAGTTCTTC. Translating it yields CASSRVRGGASYNEQFF. The whole variable domain, remainder taken from reference TRBV18 and TRBJ2-1, is NAGVMQNPRHLVRRRGQEARLRCSPMKGHSHVYWYRQLPEEGLKFMVYLQKENIIDESGMPKERFSAEFPKEGPSILRIQQVVRGDSAAYFCASSRVRGGASYNEQFFGPGTRLTVL.

The chain employs TRBV18 and TRBJ1-2; 8 bases agree with TRBD1. J was trimmed by 5 bases and V by 3 bases; bases with no gene match: 5. The germline gives CDR1 KGHSH, CDR2 LQKENI. The CDR3 is made up of 14 amino acids. The CDR3 DNA is TGTGCCAGCTCACCCGACTGGACAGGGTATGGCTACACCTTC. Translated: CASSPDWTGYGYTF.

V usage is TRBV19 and J usage is TRBJ2-7, with 12 bases that match TRBD1. Unmatched junction bases numbered 11, after V lost 3 bases and J lost 5 bases. The length of the CDR3 is 17 residues. Germline CDR1 is LNHDA and CDR2 is SQIVND (reference sequence). The CDR3 DNA is TGTGCCAGTAGTATGGGAGCTGGGACAGGGGGCAGGGACGAGCAGTACTTC. Protein product: CASSMGAGTGGRDEQYF.

This clone was seen just once. The CDR3 here is CASSLGLAGSGYEQYF. DNA of the CDR3: TGCGCCAGCAGCTTGGGGCTAGCGGGTTCGGGCTACGAGCAGTACTTC. The chain carries TRBV5-1 and TRBJ2-7; 8 bases align to TRBD2. V dropped 0 bases and J dropped 3; count of bases not matched to a gene: 8. The CDR3 sequence is 16 residues long. CDR1 is SGHRS, CDR2 YFSETQ, per germline. The entire variable domain, with the rest obtained from reference TRBV5-1 and TRBJ2-7, is as follows: KAGVTQTPRYLIKTRGQQVTLSCSPISGHRSVSWYQQTPGQGLQFLFEYFSETQRNKGNFPGRFSGRQFSNSRSEMNVSTLELGDSALYLCASSLGLAGSGYEQYFGPGTRLTVT.

The chain combines TRBV11-2 with TRBJ1-2; D gene ambiguous. Germline V gene lookup returns CDR1 SGHAT and CDR2 FQNNGV. CDR3 length: 14 amino acids. V lost 3 bases to trimming and J lost 5 bases, with 13 bases between them. The CDR3 bases are TGTGCCAGCAGCTTGGCGGGCAGCCGGTATGGCTACACCTTC. Amino acids: CASSLAGSRYGYTF.

The chain has TRBV2 and TRBJ2-1; D might be TRBD1 (6 bases). Trimming shortened V by 7 bases and J by 0 bases, and 10 bases separated the two germline ends. Germline V gives CDR1 SNHLY, CDR2 FYNNEI. This CDR3 region has 14 residues. CDR3 region: CASNRGSSYNEQFF. CDR3 DNA: TGTGCCAGCAATAGGGGGAGCTCCTACAATGAGCAGTTCTTC. Filled out from reference TRBV2 and TRBJ2-1, the complete variable domain reads EPEVTQTPSHQVTQMGQEVILRCVPISNHLYFYWYRQILGQKVEFLVSFYNNEISEKSEIFDDQFSVERPDGSNFTLKIRSTKLEDSAMYFCASNRGSSYNEQFFGPGTRLTVL.

In its sample, this clone was seen once. The chain employs TRBV2 and TRBJ1-5, with D unresolved. Germline V CDR1 and CDR2: SNHLY, FYNNEI. V dropped 6 bases and J dropped 0 bases, with 6 bases sitting between them. The CDR3 has 13 residues. The CDR3 is CASRYLSNQPQHF. The CDR3 region has the DNA TGTGCCAGCAGATATCTTAGCAATCAGCCCCAGCATTTT.

The CDR3 reads CASSHEPTGGDGYTF. CDR3 sequence (DNA): TGTGCCAGCAGCCACGAACCGACAGGGGGCGATGGCTACACCTTC. This rearrangement joins TRBV4-2 to TRBJ1-2; 10 bases are shared with TRBD1. The CDR3 has 15 residues. V trimming: 3 bases; J trimming: 6 bases; junction bases outside the gene matches: 7. In germline, CDR1 is LGHNA, CDR2 YNFKEQ.

The sample holds one count of this clone. The genes are TRBV10-3 and TRBJ2-3; D remains ambiguous. The length of the CDR3 is 12 residues. CDR1 is ENHRY, CDR2 SYGVKD, per germline. V gave up 2 bases and J gave up 5 bases, with 5 bases separating them. The CDR3 sequence is CAISEGEDTQYF. CDR3 sequence (DNA): TGTGCCATCAGTGAGGGAGAAGATACGCAGTATTTT.

The chain joins TRBV11-3 to TRBJ2-1; 9 bases are shared with TRBD2. V shed 5 bases, J shed 4 bases, and the junction held 9 bases outside the gene matches. The germline gives CDR1 SGHNT, CDR2 YENEEA. This CDR3 region has 16 residues. CDR3: CASSPYGAGGYNEQFF. In DNA form, the CDR3 reads TGTGCCAGCAGCCCATACGGGGCGGGAGGGTACAATGAGCAGTTCTTC.

This clone was seen a handful of times. J is TRBJ2-1 and V is TRBV11-3, with TRBD2 matching over 11 bases. CDR1 is SGHNT, CDR2 YENEEA, per germline. Unmatched junction bases numbered 8, after V lost 3 bases and J lost 10 bases. The CDR3 is 15 residues long. DNA for the CDR3: TGTGCCAGCAGCTTTGGGACTAGCGGCCCCTTAGAGCAGTTCTTC. Its translation: CASSFGTSGPLEQFF.